This T cell receptor (beta chain) was captured by sequencing in a study of cytomegalovirus exposure and HLA in healthy donors. 60 Vbeta and 13 Jbeta primers were used in PCR. Method: immunoSEQ multiplex PCR; TCRdb's copy keeps in-frame clones and lacks some. Of about 130,000 clones listed, roughly 80% are singletons. CDR3 length equals 14 residues. The ends lost 6 bases at V and 2 bases at J; junction bases unmatched: 4. Germline CDR1 is MNHNS and CDR2 is SASEGT. The sequenced sample consisted of PBMCs. This sequence joins TRBV6-1 and TRBJ2-7, with 10 positions matching TRBD1. This clonotype was sampled from a female donor in good health and CMV-seronegative. The CDR3 region has the DNA TGTGCCAGCAGCTTTGACAGGGGGCCCTACGAGCAGTACTTC. Translation gives CASSFDRGPYEQYF.